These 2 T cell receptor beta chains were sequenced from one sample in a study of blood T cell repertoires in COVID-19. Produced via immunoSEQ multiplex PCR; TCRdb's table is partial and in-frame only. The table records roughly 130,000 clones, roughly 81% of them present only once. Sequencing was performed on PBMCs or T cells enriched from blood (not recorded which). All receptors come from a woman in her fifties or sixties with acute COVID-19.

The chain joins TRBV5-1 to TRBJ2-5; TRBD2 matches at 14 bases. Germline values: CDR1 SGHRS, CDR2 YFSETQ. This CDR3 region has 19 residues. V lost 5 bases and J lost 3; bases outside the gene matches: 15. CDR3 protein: CASRCIGTSGSGEKETQYF. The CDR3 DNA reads TGCGCCAGCAGATGTATTGGGACTAGCGGGAGCGGAGAGAAAGAGACCCAGTACTTC.

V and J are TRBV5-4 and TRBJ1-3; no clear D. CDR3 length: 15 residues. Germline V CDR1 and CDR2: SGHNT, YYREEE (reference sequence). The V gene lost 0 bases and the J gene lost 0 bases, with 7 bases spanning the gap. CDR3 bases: TGTGCCAGCAGCTTGGTTGGAGCCTCTGGAAACACCATATATTTT. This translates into CASSLVGASGNTIYF.